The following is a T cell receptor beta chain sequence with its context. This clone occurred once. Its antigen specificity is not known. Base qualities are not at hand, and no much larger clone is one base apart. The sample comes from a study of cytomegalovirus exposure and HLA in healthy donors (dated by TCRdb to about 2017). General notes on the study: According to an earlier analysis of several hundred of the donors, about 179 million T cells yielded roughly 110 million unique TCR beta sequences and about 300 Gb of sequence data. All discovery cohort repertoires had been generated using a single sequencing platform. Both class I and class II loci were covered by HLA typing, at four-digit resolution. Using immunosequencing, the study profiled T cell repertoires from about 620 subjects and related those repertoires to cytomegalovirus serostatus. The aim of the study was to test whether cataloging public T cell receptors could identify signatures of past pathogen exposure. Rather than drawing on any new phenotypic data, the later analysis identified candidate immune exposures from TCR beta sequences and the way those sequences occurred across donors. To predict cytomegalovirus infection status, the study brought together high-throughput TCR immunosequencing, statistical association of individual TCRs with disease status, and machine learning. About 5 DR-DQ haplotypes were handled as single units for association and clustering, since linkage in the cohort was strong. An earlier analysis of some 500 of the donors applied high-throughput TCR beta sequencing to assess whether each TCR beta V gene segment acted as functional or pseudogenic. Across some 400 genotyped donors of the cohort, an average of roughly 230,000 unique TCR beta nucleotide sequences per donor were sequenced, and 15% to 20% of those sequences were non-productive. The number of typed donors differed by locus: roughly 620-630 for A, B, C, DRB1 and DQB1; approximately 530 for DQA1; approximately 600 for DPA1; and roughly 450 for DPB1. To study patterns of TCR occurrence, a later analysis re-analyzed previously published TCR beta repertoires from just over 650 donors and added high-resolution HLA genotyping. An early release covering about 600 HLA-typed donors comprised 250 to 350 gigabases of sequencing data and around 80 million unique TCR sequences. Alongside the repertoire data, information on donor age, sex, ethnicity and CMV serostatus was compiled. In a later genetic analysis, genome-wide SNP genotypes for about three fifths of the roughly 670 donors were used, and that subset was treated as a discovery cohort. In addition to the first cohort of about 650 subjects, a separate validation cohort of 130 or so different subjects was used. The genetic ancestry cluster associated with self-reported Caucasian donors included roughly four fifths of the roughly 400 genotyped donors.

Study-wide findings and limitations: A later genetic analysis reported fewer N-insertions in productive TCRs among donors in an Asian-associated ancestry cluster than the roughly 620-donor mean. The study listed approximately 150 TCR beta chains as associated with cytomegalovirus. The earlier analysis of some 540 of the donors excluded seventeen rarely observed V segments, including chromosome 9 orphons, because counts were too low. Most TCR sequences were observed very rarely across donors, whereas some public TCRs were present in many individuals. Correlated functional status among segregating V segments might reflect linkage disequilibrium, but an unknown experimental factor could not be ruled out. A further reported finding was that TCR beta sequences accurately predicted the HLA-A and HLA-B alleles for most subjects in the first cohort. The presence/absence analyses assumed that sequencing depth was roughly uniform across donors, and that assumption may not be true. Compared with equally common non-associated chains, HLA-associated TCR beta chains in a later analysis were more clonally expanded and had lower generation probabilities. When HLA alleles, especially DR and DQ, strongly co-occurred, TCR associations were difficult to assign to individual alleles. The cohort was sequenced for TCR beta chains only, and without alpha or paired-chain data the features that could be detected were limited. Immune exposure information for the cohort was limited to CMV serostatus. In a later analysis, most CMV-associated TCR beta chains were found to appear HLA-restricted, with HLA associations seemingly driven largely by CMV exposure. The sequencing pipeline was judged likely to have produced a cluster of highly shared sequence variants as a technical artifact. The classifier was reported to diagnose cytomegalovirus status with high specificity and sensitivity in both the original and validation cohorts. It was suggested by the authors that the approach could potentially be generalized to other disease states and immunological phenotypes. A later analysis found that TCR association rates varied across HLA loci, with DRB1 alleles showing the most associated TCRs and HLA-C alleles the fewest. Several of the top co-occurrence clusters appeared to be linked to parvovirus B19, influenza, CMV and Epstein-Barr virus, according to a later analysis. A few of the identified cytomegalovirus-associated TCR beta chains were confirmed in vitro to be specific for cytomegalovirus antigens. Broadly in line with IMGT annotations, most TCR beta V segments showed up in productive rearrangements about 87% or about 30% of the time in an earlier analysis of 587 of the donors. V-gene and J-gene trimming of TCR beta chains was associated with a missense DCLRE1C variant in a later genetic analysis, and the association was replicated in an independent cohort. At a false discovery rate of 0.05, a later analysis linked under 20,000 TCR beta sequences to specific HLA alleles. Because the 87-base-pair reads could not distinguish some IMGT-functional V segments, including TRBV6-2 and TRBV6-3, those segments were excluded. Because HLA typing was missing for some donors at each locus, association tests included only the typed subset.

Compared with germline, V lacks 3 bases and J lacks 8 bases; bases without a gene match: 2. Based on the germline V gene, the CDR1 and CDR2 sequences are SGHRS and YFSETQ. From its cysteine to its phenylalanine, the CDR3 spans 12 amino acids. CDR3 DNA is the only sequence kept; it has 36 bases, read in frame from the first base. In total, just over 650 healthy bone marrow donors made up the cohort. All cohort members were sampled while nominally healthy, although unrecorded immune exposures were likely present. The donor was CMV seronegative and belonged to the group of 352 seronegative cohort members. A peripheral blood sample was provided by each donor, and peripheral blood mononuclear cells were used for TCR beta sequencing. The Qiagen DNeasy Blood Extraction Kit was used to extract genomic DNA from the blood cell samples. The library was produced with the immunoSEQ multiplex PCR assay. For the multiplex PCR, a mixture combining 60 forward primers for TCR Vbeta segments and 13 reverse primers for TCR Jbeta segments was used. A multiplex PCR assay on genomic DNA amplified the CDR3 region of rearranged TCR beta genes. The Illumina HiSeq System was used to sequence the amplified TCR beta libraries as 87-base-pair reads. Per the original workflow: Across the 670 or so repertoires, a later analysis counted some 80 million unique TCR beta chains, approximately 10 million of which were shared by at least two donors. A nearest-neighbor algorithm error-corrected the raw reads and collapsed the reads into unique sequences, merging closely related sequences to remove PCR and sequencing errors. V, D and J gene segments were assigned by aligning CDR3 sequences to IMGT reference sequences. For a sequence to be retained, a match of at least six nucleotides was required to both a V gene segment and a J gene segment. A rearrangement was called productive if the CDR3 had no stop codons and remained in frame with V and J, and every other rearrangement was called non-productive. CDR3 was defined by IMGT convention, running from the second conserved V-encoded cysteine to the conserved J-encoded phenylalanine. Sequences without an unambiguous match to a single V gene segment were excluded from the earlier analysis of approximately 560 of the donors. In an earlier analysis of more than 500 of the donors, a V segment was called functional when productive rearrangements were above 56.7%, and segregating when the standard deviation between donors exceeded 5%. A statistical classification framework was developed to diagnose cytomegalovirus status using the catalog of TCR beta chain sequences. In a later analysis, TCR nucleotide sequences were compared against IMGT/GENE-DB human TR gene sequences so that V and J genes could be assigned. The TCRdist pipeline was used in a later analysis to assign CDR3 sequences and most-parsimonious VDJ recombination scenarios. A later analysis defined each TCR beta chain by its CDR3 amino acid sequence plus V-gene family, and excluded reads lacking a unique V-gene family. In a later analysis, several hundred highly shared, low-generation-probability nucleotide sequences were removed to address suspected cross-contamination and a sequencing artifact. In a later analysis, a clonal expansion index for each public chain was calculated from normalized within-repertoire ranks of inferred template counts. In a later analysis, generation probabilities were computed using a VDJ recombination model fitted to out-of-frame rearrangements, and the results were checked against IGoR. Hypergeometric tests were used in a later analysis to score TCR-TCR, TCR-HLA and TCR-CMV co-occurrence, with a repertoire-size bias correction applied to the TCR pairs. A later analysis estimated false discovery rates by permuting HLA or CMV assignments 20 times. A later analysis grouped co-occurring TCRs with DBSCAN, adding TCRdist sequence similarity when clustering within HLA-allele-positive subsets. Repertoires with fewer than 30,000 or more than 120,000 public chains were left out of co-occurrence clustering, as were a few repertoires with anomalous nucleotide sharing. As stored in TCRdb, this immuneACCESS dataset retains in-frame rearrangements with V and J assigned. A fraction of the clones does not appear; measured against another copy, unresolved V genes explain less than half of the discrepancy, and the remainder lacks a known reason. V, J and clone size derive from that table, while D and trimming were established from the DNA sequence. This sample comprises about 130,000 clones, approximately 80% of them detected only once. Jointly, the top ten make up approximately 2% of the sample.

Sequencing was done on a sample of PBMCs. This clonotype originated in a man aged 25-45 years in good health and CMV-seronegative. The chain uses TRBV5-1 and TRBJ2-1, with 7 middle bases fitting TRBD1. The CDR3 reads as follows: CASSSTGDEQFF. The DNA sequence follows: TGCGCCAGCAGCTCTACAGGGGATGAGCAGTTCTTC.